The rows below give T cell receptor beta chains drawn from one sample of a study of shared clonotypes between healthy human individuals. Clones were read by immunoSEQ multiplex PCR, and TCRdb kept only the in-frame ones, dropping some. The table lists roughly 1 million clones, roughly 74% of them singletons. Sequenced sample: memory CD4+ T cells from PBMCs. These receptor sequences come from a man aged 18 to 29 in good health. Some clones in this sample may be carry-over from other donors' samples. CDR3s include the opening cysteine and the closing phenylalanine or tryptophan. Fields, in order: V gene, J gene, CDR3 protein.

v_gene: TRBV6-1
j_gene: TRBJ1-1
CDR3aa: CASSLTVNTEAFF

v_gene: TRBV7-3
j_gene: TRBJ2-1
CDR3aa: CASSPNGDRAFNEQFF

v_gene: TRBV5-6
j_gene: -
CDR3aa: CASSLGFPTPYEQYF

v_gene: TRBV7-2
j_gene: TRBJ2-7
CDR3aa: CASSFGRGGYEQYF

v_gene: TRBV18
j_gene: TRBJ1-2
CDR3aa: CASSPGTDYGYTF

v_gene: TRBV4-2
j_gene: TRBJ2-1
CDR3aa: CASSQEVDYPPREQFF

v_gene: TRBV6-6
j_gene: TRBJ2-1
CDR3aa: CASNLAGASLNEQFF

v_gene: TRBV7-2
j_gene: TRBJ2-5
CDR3aa: CASSLGRRGQETQYF

v_gene: TRBV5-5
j_gene: TRBJ1-1
CDR3aa: CASSTRTDRAFF

v_gene: TRBV6-5
j_gene: TRBJ2-7
CDR3aa: CASREGRRSYEQYF

v_gene: TRBV28
j_gene: TRBJ2-7
CDR3aa: CASSPGTSEQYF

v_gene: TRBV2
j_gene: TRBJ2-5
CDR3aa: CASTPGGSGETQYF

v_gene: TRBV6-9
j_gene: TRBJ2-5
CDR3aa: CASIDSEETQYF

v_gene: TRBV30
j_gene: TRBJ1-5
CDR3aa: CAWSLGGGNQPQHF

v_gene: TRBV12-5
j_gene: TRBJ2-2
CDR3aa: CASGSTSGRYTGELFF

v_gene: TRBV5-1
j_gene: TRBJ2-5
CDR3aa: CASSSGTRLETQYF

v_gene: TRBV16
j_gene: TRBJ2-3
CDR3aa: CASSRDRDSSTDTQYF

v_gene: TRBV21-1
j_gene: TRBJ2-7
CDR3aa: CASSKTDDRGEQYF

v_gene: TRBV10-3
j_gene: TRBJ2-3
CDR3aa: CAISRQLVGDTQYF

v_gene: TRBV4-1
j_gene: TRBJ1-5
CDR3aa: CASSQVGQGRGQPQHF

v_gene: TRBV7-9
j_gene: TRBJ1-4
CDR3aa: CASSSSPDGYNEKLFF

v_gene: TRBV11-2
j_gene: TRBJ2-7
CDR3aa: CASSSPIEQYF

v_gene: TRBV7-6
j_gene: TRBJ2-7
CDR3aa: CASSWGTANYEQYF

v_gene: TRBV5-4
j_gene: TRBJ2-6
CDR3aa: CASSLSGANVLTF

v_gene: TRBV28
j_gene: TRBJ2-5
CDR3aa: CASSLSAGQETQYF

v_gene: TRBV19
j_gene: TRBJ1-5
CDR3aa: CASQRSNQPQHF

v_gene: TRBV28
j_gene: TRBJ1-4
CDR3aa: CASSSAGNLNEKLFF

v_gene: TRBV11-3
j_gene: TRBJ2-3
CDR3aa: CASSSTRTGTDTQYF

v_gene: TRBV7-9
j_gene: TRBJ1-6
CDR3aa: CASSPGTLGRSYNSPLHF

v_gene: TRBV10-1
j_gene: TRBJ2-1
CDR3aa: CASKSRDRGPYNEQFF

v_gene: TRBV5-1
j_gene: TRBJ1-1
CDR3aa: CASSLGRNTEAFF

v_gene: TRBV11-2
j_gene: TRBJ2-1
CDR3aa: CASSLLGVRTVRNNEQFF

v_gene: TRBV5-1
j_gene: TRBJ2-3
CDR3aa: CATMRGGSTDTQYF

v_gene: TRBV11-2
j_gene: TRBJ2-1
CDR3aa: CASSSDQGTGSYNEQFF

v_gene: TRBV6-5
j_gene: TRBJ1-1
CDR3aa: CASSYSRAYPAFF

v_gene: TRBV10-3
j_gene: TRBJ2-5
CDR3aa: CAAQRGLQETQYF

v_gene: TRBV9
j_gene: TRBJ1-2
CDR3aa: CASSEIGQGGNGYTF

v_gene: TRBV6-5
j_gene: TRBJ2-7
CDR3aa: CATTVKHEQYF

v_gene: TRBV19
j_gene: TRBJ1-2
CDR3aa: CASSPRAIYGYTF

v_gene: TRBV28
j_gene: TRBJ2-7
CDR3aa: CASSLRGTSYEQYF

v_gene: TRBV4-1
j_gene: TRBJ2-1
CDR3aa: CASSLRDRGNEQFF

v_gene: TRBV6-6
j_gene: TRBJ1-2
CDR3aa: CASSYSTRGVNYGYTF

v_gene: TRBV28
j_gene: TRBJ1-5
CDR3aa: CASSMTGIQPQHF

v_gene: TRBV6-5
j_gene: TRBJ1-2
CDR3aa: CASRGTAKGDGYTF

v_gene: TRBV7-3
j_gene: TRBJ2-2
CDR3aa: CASSLTWNTGELFF

v_gene: TRBV28
j_gene: TRBJ2-7
CDR3aa: CASSLEGVATYEQYF

v_gene: TRBV19
j_gene: TRBJ1-4
CDR3aa: CASSIQVGRGRLFF

v_gene: TRBV5-4
j_gene: TRBJ2-7
CDR3aa: CASSLSLPPQNEQYF

v_gene: TRBV15
j_gene: TRBJ2-2
CDR3aa: CATSRGAGQGGPGELFF

v_gene: TRBV7-9
j_gene: TRBJ1-1
CDR3aa: CASSPTNLNTEAFF

v_gene: TRBV20-1
j_gene: TRBJ2-1
CDR3aa: CSARDWNEQFF

v_gene: TRBV19
j_gene: TRBJ1-3
CDR3aa: CASSRGEGGNTIYF

v_gene: TRBV4-1
j_gene: TRBJ2-2
CDR3aa: CASRSTQGSNTGELFF

v_gene: TRBV7-2
j_gene: TRBJ1-3
CDR3aa: CASSYSGTGPGNTIYF

v_gene: TRBV7-8
j_gene: TRBJ2-2
CDR3aa: CASSLLGQGASGELFF

v_gene: TRBV15
j_gene: TRBJ2-7
CDR3aa: CATSRGRTSGSYEQYF

v_gene: TRBV28
j_gene: TRBJ2-7
CDR3aa: CASSRTTRVPSYEQYF